Included here is one T cell receptor beta chain sequence, with context. This entry belongs to a study of blood T cell repertoires in COVID-19. CDR3 length: 15 amino acids. J was trimmed by 9 bases and V by 5 bases; bases with no gene match: 12. CDR1 and CDR2 (germline): MDHEN, SYDVKM. Source study methods: Using reference gene primer amplification, nucleated cell counts were estimated. Method: immunoSEQ multiplex PCR; TCRdb's copy keeps in-frame clones and lacks some. The V and J calls and clone size are taken from that table; D and trimming were inferred from the DNA. This sample has approximately 170,000 clones, with about 91% found just once. This study enrolled people aged roughly 18 to 89 from about 24 US geographic areas. Participants reported their clinical history, and cohort assignment relied on those reports. Two consecutive negative NP/OP PCR tests, clearance, or resolved symptoms defined Cohort 3 recovery.

The clonotype originates from a woman under 30 who had recovered from COVID-19. The chain recombines TRBV28 with TRBJ1-2, with 10 bases lining up with TRBD1. The specimen sequenced was PBMCs or T cells enriched from blood (not recorded which). CDR3 sequence: CASSPSGTGEVSYTF. CDR3 DNA: TGTGCCAGCAGTCCATCCGGGACAGGGGAGGTTAGCTACACCTTC.